A selection of T cell receptor beta chains follows, all from one sample in a study of CD8 T cells in Susac syndrome. TCRdb used MiXCR to reprocess the immunoSEQ multiplex PCR reads, holding one entry per CDR3 protein. This sample has 100,000 to 150,000 distinct CDR3 sequences, with around 94% found just once. Source material: CD8+ T cells from PBMCs. The receptors shown here come from a human donor with Susac syndrome. Each CDR3 is given with its conserved first and last residue. D genes are given only for firm matches. Clone size, where shown, is once, few, many, or a class for clones that have expanded.

abundance	j_gene	d_gene	v_gene	CDR3nt	CDR3aa
-	TRBJ1-2	-	TRBV30	TGTGCCTGGAGTTCCCCACATGGCTACACCTTC	CAWSSPHGYTF
-	TRBJ2-5	TRBD2	TRBV20-1	TGCAGTGTACGGTCAGAGACTAGCGGGGTCCATATGCCCGTGGAGACCCAGTACTTC	CSVRSETSGVHMPVETQYF
-	TRBJ2-2	TRBD2	TRBV12-3/TRBV12-4	TGTGCCAGCAGTTCACCAATCTTAGCGGGAGGCACCGGGGAGCTGTTTTTT	CASSSPILAGGTGELFF
-	TRBJ2-2	-	TRBV27	TGTGCCAGCCAGCACCAGGGTACCGGGGAGCTGTTTTTT	CASQHQGTGELFF
-	TRBJ1-1	-	TRBV20-1	TGCAGTGCTAGAGTAGCGACAGACCATTACACTGAAGCTTTCTTT	CSARVATDHYTEAFF
once	TRBJ1-2	-	TRBV7-9	TGTGCCAGCAGCTTAGTAGGGGGGTCCCTTAACTATGGCTACACCTTC	CASSLVGGSLNYGYTF
-	TRBJ2-3	-	TRBV14	TGTGCCAGCAGCCAAGATTGGGCAGATACGCAGTATTTT	CASSQDWADTQYF
once	TRBJ1-1	TRBD1	TRBV14	TGTGCCAGCAGGCGGACAGGGAGGACTGAAGCTTTCTTT	CASRRTGRTEAFF
-	TRBJ2-2	-	TRBV4-3	TGCGCCAGCAGCCAAGATCCCCCTAGCGTGGGCACCGGGGAGCTGTTTTTT	CASSQDPPSVGTGELFF
few	TRBJ2-3	-	TRBV6-4	TGTGCCAGCAGCCAAGGGATTCAGTCCGATACGCAGTATTTT	CASSQGIQSDTQYF
-	TRBJ2-7	-	TRBV28	TGTGCCAGCAGTTTTAGTACAGGGTACCACGAGCAGTACTTC	CASSFSTGYHEQYF
-	TRBJ1-2	TRBD1	TRBV27	TGTGCCAGCAGTTTATCAGGGGGCGGATACTATGGCTACACCTTC	CASSLSGGGYYGYTF
-	TRBJ2-7	TRBD1	TRBV7-8	TGTGCCAGCAGCTTAGGCGGCAGGGGGAGCTCCTACGAGCAGTACTTC	CASSLGGRGSSYEQYF
-	TRBJ2-1	TRBD1	TRBV5-1	TGCGCCAGCAAAGCACAGGGGGAGGACAATGAGCAGTTCTTC	CASKAQGEDNEQFF
-	TRBJ2-4	TRBD1	TRBV7-2	TGTGCCAGCAGCCCTCGGGGACAGGGATTAGCCAAAAACATTCAGTACTTC	CASSPRGQGLAKNIQYF
-	TRBJ1-4	-	TRBV30	TGTGCCTGGAGCGAGGGGTCAGGAGGGGAAAAACTGTTTTTT	CAWSEGSGGEKLFF
-	TRBJ1-1	TRBD1	TRBV30	TGTGCCTGGAGTGTAGGGACAGGGTGGACTGAAGCTTTCTTT	CAWSVGTGWTEAFF
-	TRBJ2-4	TRBD2	TRBV2	TGTGCCAGCAGAGCGGGAGGCGGGGCCAAAAACATTCAGTACTTC	CASRAGGGAKNIQYF
-	TRBJ2-1	-	TRBV11-2	TGTGCCAGCAGCTTAGGTCAGCTATACTACAATGAGCAGTTCTTC	CASSLGQLYYNEQFF
once	TRBJ1-1	-	TRBV25-1	TGTGCCAGCAGTGAATCGGACACCTCTGAAGCTTTCTTT	CASSESDTSEAFF
-	TRBJ2-3	TRBD2	TRBV20-1	TGCAGTGCTAGAGGGGAGCTAGCGGGGCGACCCACAGATACGCAGTATTTT	CSARGELAGRPTDTQYF
-	TRBJ1-2	-	TRBV14	TGTGCCAGCAGCCAAGGGCAGGGAGGCTATGGCTACACCTTC	CASSQGQGGYGYTF
-	TRBJ2-7	TRBD2	TRBV18	TGTGCCAGCTCACGGGGACTAGCGGGGGATTACGAGCAGTACTTC	CASSRGLAGDYEQYF
-	TRBJ2-3	TRBD2	TRBV7-8	TGTGCCAGCAGCGCACCGGGACTAGCGGGAAACACAGATACGCAGTATTTT	CASSAPGLAGNTDTQYF
-	TRBJ2-5	-	TRBV4-2	TGTGCCAGCAGCCAAGAGGAGGGCCAAGAGACCCAGTACTTC	CASSQEEGQETQYF
-	TRBJ1-2	-	TRBV7-9	TGTGCCAGCAGCCCTCCCCGTACAGGTTATGGCTACACCTTC	CASSPPRTGYGYTF
-	TRBJ2-7	-	TRBV29-1	TGCAGCGTTGATGCGGGCCCAGGCGGGAAAGTCTACGAGCAGTACTTC	CSVDAGPGGKVYEQYF
-	TRBJ2-1	-	TRBV27	TGTGCCAGCAGTTTATCGGTGGAGTTTGAGCAGTTCTTC	CASSLSVEFEQFF
-	TRBJ2-7	-	TRBV30	TGTGCCTGGAGTGAATTCGGCGGGGAGGTCAACGAGCAGTACTTC	CAWSEFGGEVNEQYF
once	TRBJ2-7	-	TRBV18	TGTGCCAGCTCACCACATCAGACGAAGACTTCGATGATCTACGAGCAGTACTTC	CASSPHQTKTSMIYEQYF
-	TRBJ2-7	-	TRBV30	TGTGCCTGGAGTGTTTCCCCCGGCGTCGGATACGAGCAGTACTTC	CAWSVSPGVGYEQYF
-	TRBJ1-5	-	TRBV4-1	TGCGCCAGCAGCCAAGATCCAAGCTATAGCAATCAGCCCCAGCATTTT	CASSQDPSYSNQPQHF
-	TRBJ2-1	TRBD1	TRBV24-1	TGTGCCACCAGTGACACGGGACAGAGCCAGTTCTTC	CATSDTGQSQFF
-	TRBJ1-5	-	TRBV27	TGTGCCAGCAGCAAGGGGGAGGGCAATCAGCCCCAGCATTTT	CASSKGEGNQPQHF
-	TRBJ1-6	TRBD1	TRBV29-1	TGCAGCGTCGGGACAGGAGTTTATAATTCACCCCTCCACTTT	CSVGTGVYNSPLHF
-	TRBJ1-5	-	TRBV4-1	TGCGCCAGCAGCCAGGGGGTTAGCAATCAGCCCCAGCATTTT	CASSQGVSNQPQHF
once	TRBJ2-3	-	TRBV27	TGTGCCAGCAGTTCGGGACCGCGCACAGATACGCAGTATTTT	CASSSGPRTDTQYF
once	TRBJ2-2	-	TRBV13	TGTGCCAGCAGCCAGGGGAGAAACACCGGGGAGCTGTTTTTT	CASSQGRNTGELFF
-	TRBJ2-1	-	TRBV4-1	TGCGCCAGCAGCCAAGACAACCTGTACACTGAGCAGTTCTTC	CASSQDNLYTEQFF
-	TRBJ1-2	TRBD1	TRBV15	TGTGCCACCTCGACAGGGAGTGGCTACACCTTC	CATSTGSGYTF
-	TRBJ1-1	-	TRBV5-1	TGCGCCAGCACGCGGAGAGGGGAAATGAACACTGAAGCTTTCTTT	CASTRRGEMNTEAFF
-	TRBJ2-1	-	TRBV3-1	TGTGCCAGCAGCCAAGCGCCTCGCTCCTACAATGAGCAGTTCTTC	CASSQAPRSYNEQFF
-	TRBJ2-1	-	TRBV12-3/TRBV12-4	TGTGCCAGCAGTCCCGACAGAAATGAGCAGTTCTTC	CASSPDRNEQFF
-	TRBJ2-1	-	TRBV3-1	TGTGCCAGCAACTATAGGCTAGACCCTCACAATGAGCAGTTCTTC	CASNYRLDPHNEQFF
-	TRBJ2-2	-	TRBV6-5	TGTGCCAGCCACACGGGGGAGGGGGACACCGGGGAGCTGTTTTTT	CASHTGEGDTGELFF
-	TRBJ1-6	-	TRBV3-1	TGTGCCAGCAGCCCGGCCAGGGAAAGTTCACCCCTCCACTTT	CASSPARESSPLHF
-	TRBJ1-2	-	TRBV6-2/TRBV6-3	TGTGCCAGCGCGAGGGGGGAATCGGTGGATGGCTACACCTTC	CASARGESVDGYTF
-	TRBJ2-7	-	TRBV21-1	TGTGCCAGCACCACAAAGGACGGAGATGGCGAGCAGTACTTC	CASTTKDGDGEQYF
-	TRBJ2-7	TRBD1	TRBV6-6	TGTGCCAGCAGTGGGACAGGAGACTACGAGCAGTACTTC	CASSGTGDYEQYF
-	TRBJ1-2	-	TRBV12-3/TRBV12-4	TGTGCCAGCAGTCCGGGGCAAAGGGTTGGCTACACCTTC	CASSPGQRVGYTF
-	TRBJ2-5	TRBD2	TRBV7-8	TGTGCCAGCAGCCGCGGGGGGGTACAAGAGACCCAGTACTTC	CASSRGGVQETQYF
-	TRBJ2-1	-	TRBV20-1	TGCAGTGCTAGGGATCATGACAGGAGCTCCTACAATGAGCAGTTCTTC	CSARDHDRSSYNEQFF
-	TRBJ2-7	TRBD2	TRBV27	TGTGCCAGCAGTTTAAGTGCGGGAGAAACATCCTACGAGCAGTACTTC	CASSLSAGETSYEQYF